The clone carrying this T cell receptor beta chain was recorded once. The junction departs from the called germline gene at one end, perhaps through a read error. This sample was taken from a study of CD8 T cells in Susac syndrome. Study-wide background: When their blood was taken, the Susac syndrome patients had either not yet had any therapy, were taking corticosteroids, or were taking intravenous immunoglobulin alone.

CDR3 length: 18 amino acids. Germline V CDR1 and CDR2: MNHNS, SASEGT. With random hexamers, roughly 0.45 to 1 ug RNA was reverse transcribed. Amplification of TCR beta CDR3 by immunoSEQ multiplex PCR spanned 54 Vbeta and 13 Jbeta. Via MiXCR, TCRdb re-called the immunoSEQ multiplex PCR reads, giving one row per CDR3 protein. Of some 58,000 distinct CDR3 sequences in the sample, roughly 94% are singletons; the top ten hold around 0.75%. The rearrangement uses TRBV6-1 and TRBJ2-7, with TRBD2 matching over 13 bases. Sequenced sample: CD8+ T cells from PBMCs. This clonotype originated in a human donor with Susac syndrome. In DNA form, the CDR3 reads TGTGCCAGCATGGGACTAGCGGGGCCAGGGGGCCGATCCTACGACCAGTACTTC. Its translation: CASMGLAGPGGRSYDQYF.